This entry lists 8 T cell receptor beta chains sequenced from one sample in a study of cytomegalovirus exposure and HLA in healthy donors. This PCR relied on a set of 60 Vbeta primers and 13 Jbeta primers. TCRdb keeps only in-frame clones here, not all; method: immunoSEQ multiplex PCR. The table includes 200,000 to 250,000 clones, 78% detected once. Sequenced: PBMCs. Every receptor here comes from a male donor in good health and CMV-seronegative.

The chain is built from TRBV27 and TRBJ1-1; 8 bases align to TRBD1. This CDR3 has 15 residues. J lost 3 bases, V lost 3 bases, and 6 bases had no gene match. CDR1 and CDR2 from the germline V gene are MNHEY and SMNVEV (reference sequence). The CDR3 region has the DNA TGTGCCAGCAGTTTGGCTTACAGGGGGGACACTGAAGCTTTCTTT. Its protein is CASSLAYRGDTEAFF.

The chain carries TRBV5-6 and TRBJ1-2, with unresolved D. V lost 4 bases to trimming and J lost 4 bases, with 11 bases between them. Germline CDR1 is SGHDT and CDR2 is YYEEEE. CDR3 length: 13 residues. CDR3 coding DNA: TGTGCCAGCAGCCTCGGAGGGAGCTATGGCTACACCTTC. Translation gives CASSLGGSYGYTF.

The count of this clone is one. V is TRBV2 and J is TRBJ1-5; 7 nucleotides agree with TRBD1. Germline trimming cut 4 bases from V and 6 bases from J; bases unmatched to any gene: 9. Per germline, CDR1 SNHLY and CDR2 FYNNEI. The CDR3 totals 15 residues. The CDR3 is CASSGQGAVSQPQHF. The CDR3 DNA sequence: TGTGCCAGCAGTGGACAGGGTGCCGTAAGTCAGCCCCAGCATTTT.

V gene TRBV6-1 combines with J gene TRBJ1-2; tentatively, D is TRBD1 (6 bases). Trimming removed 4 bases from V and 8 bases from J, with 17 bases in between. The CDR3 runs 14 residues. Germline V lookup: CDR1 MNHNS, CDR2 SASEGT. This CDR3 is CASSGGQGTSGYTF. The CDR3 DNA is TGTGCCAGCAGTGGCGGGCAGGGGACCTCGGGCTACACCTTC.

The rearrangement links TRBV9 to TRBJ2-1; TRBD1 is a possible D gene (5 bases). The CDR3 loop spans 14 amino acids. Germline V lookup: CDR1 SGDLS, CDR2 YYNGEE. Trimming took 0 bases from V and 3 from J, leaving 7 bases between them. The CDR3 loop is CASSVDDSYNEQFF. For the CDR3, the DNA is TGTGCCAGCAGCGTAGACGACAGCTACAATGAGCAGTTCTTC.

This sequence joins TRBV19 and TRBJ2-7; D is perhaps TRBD1 (5 bases). The V gene lost 4 bases and the J gene lost 4 bases, with 23 bases spanning the gap. The CDR3 runs 17 residues. CDR1 LNHDA and CDR2 SQIVND come from the germline V gene (reference sequence). In DNA, the CDR3 is TGTGCCAGTAGTACCCGGGTCCAGACAGTTGTCTCTTACGAGCAGTACTTC. This translates into CASSTRVQTVVSYEQYF.

The chain is built from TRBV5-6 and TRBJ1-4; TRBD1 aligns across 10 bases. The CDR3 spans 16 residues. Per the germline V gene, CDR1 is SGHDT and CDR2 is YYEEEE. V lost 1 base to trimming and J lost 4 bases; unmatched junction nucleotides: 4. The CDR3 spells CASSLSGQGVNEKLFF. The CDR3 DNA is TGTGCCAGCAGCTTGTCTGGACAGGGGGTTAATGAAAAACTGTTTTTT.

This clone was observed a few times. The rearrangement uses TRBV18 and TRBJ1-1; 9 positions match TRBD1. The CDR3 has 15 residues. V lost 4 bases, J lost 4 bases, and 7 bases stayed unmatched. Germline CDR1 KGHSH, CDR2 LQKENI. The CDR3 DNA reads as TGTGCCAGCTCACAATCGACAGGGGGGAGCACTGAAGCTTTCTTT. It specifies CASSQSTGGSTEAFF.